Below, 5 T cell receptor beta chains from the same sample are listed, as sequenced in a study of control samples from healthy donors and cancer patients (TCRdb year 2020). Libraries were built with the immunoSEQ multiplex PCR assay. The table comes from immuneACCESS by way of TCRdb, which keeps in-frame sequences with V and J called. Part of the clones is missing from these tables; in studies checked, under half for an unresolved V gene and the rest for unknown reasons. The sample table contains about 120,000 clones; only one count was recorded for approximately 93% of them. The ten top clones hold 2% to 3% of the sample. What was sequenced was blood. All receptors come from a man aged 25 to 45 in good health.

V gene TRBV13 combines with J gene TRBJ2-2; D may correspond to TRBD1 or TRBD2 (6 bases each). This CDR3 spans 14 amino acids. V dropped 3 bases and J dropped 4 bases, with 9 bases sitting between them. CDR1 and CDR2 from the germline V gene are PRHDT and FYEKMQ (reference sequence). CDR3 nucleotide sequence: TGTGCCAGCAGCTTCAGGGGAGGCACCGGGGAGCTGTTTTTT. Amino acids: CASSFRGGTGELFF.

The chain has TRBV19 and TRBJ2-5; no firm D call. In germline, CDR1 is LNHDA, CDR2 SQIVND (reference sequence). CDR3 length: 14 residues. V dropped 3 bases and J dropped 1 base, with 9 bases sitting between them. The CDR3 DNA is TGTGCCAGTAGTATTGACCCGGCCCAAGAGACCCAGTACTTC. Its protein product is CASSIDPAQETQYF.

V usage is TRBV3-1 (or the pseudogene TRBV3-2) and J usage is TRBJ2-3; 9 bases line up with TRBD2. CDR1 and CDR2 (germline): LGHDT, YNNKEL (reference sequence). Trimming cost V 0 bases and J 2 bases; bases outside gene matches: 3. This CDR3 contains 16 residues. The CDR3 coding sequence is TGTGCCAGCAGCCAAGACCTAGCGGGGACCACAGATACGCAGTATTTT. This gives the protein CASSQDLAGTTDTQYF.

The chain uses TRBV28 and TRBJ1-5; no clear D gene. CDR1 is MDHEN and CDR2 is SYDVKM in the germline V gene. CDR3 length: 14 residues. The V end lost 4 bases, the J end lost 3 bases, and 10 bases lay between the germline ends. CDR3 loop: CASSSPSLNQPQHF. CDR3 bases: TGTGCCAGCAGTTCCCCCTCGCTCAATCAGCCCCAGCATTTT.

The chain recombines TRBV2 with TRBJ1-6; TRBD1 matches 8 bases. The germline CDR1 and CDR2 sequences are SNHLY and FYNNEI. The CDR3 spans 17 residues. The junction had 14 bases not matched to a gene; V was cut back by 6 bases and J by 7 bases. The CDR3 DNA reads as TGTGCCAGCAGAGAGCCTAACGCAGGGGGCCAAAATTCACCCCTCCACTTT. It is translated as CASREPNAGGQNSPLHF.